This T cell receptor (beta chain) was obtained from a study of blood T cell repertoires in COVID-19 (dated by TCRdb to the early 2020s). Context from the whole study: Samples from collaborators originated in the United States, Italy and Spain and spanned both the acute and convalescent phases of COVID-19. The material from the prospective study consisted of cDNA or gDNA derived from T cells, B-cell-depleted T cells, or PBMCs. Deeply sampled blood TCRbeta repertoires from subjects exposed to, actively infected with, or recovered from COVID-19 were included in the dataset. The repertoires were made available in a free public database intended to serve as a resource for research on the immune response to SARS-CoV-2. The samples were drawn from two sources: the first 160 participants of the ongoing ImmuneRACE study, and 1,000 to 1,500 subjects contributed by 6 global collaborators. A de-identified subject ID, COVID-19 status, age in years and sex were almost always included in the sample metadata. Where available, HLA class I and class II types were obtained from metadata supplied by the sample provider rather than from assay-based typing. Results and caveats for the whole study, not just this receptor: How much clinical and demographic metadata was included differed by source and by participant, and the metadata was provided uncurated.

As concerns this clone: Its target antigen remains unknown. Qualities for individual bases were not recorded, and no much larger clone is one base off.

Whole blood was collected in K2EDTA tubes by collaborating institutions according to the institutions' own protocols. For TCRbeta analysis, collaborators shipped samples as frozen whole blood, isolated PBMCs, or DNA extracted from either of those sample types. TCRbeta CDR3 regions were amplified from genomic DNA using the immunoSEQ Assay, a bias-controlled multiplex PCR. The study's processing was this. Within the assay, amplification of reference gene primers was used to estimate how many nucleated cells each sample contained. To quantify the absolute abundance of each unique TCRbeta CDR3 rearrangement, sequence reads were collapsed and filtered. Productive Simpson clonality was computed per sample as the square root of Simpson's diversity index over productive rearrangements. The clones in this table, taken by TCRdb from immuneACCESS, are in-frame only. Not every clone is retained; where verified, under half of the shortfall comes from an unresolved V gene, and the cause of the rest is unknown. That table supplies the V and J calls and clone size; D and trimming were determined from the DNA. The sample table lists about 25,000 clones, about 89% of them with a count of one. Of the sample, less than 5.5% is held by the ten largest clones.

Sequencing was carried out using peripheral blood. This receptor was identified in a man between 65 and 85 years old with active COVID-19.

CDR3 protein: CASSPWTGNGPQHF. At the DNA level, the sequence is TGTGCCAGCAGCCCATGGACGGGGAATGGGCCCCAGCATTTT. This chain is built from TRBV9 and TRBJ1-5, with no D gene named confidently. Deletion took 4 bases off V and 9 bases off J, with a span of 17 bases between the germline ends. According to the germline V gene, CDR1 reads SGDLS and CDR2 reads YYNGEE. The CDR3 goes from the cysteine to the phenylalanine over 14 residues. This entry keeps only the CDR3 DNA: 42 bases, framed from base 1.